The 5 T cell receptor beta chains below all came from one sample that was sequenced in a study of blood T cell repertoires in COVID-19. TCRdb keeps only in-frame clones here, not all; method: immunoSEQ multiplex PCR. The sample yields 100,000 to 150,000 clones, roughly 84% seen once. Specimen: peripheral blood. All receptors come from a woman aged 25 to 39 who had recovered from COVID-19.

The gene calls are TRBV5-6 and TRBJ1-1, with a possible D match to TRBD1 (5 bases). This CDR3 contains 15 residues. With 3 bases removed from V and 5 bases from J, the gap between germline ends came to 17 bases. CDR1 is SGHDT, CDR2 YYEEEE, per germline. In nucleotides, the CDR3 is TGTGCCAGCAGCTATAAGGACTGGGGGAGGACTGAAGCTTTCTTT. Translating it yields CASSYKDWGRTEAFF.

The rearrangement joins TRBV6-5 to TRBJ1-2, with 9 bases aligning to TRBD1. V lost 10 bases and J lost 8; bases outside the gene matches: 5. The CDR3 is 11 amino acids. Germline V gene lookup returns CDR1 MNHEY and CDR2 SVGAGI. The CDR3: CATRTGAGYTF. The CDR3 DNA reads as TGTGCCACCCGGACAGGGGCCGGCTACACCTTC.

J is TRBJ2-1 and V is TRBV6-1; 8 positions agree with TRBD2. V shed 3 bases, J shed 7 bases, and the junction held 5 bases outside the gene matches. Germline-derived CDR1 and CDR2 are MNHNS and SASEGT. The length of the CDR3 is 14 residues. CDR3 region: CASSDGGGLNEQFF. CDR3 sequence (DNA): TGTGCCAGCAGTGACGGGGGGGGGCTAAATGAGCAGTTCTTC.

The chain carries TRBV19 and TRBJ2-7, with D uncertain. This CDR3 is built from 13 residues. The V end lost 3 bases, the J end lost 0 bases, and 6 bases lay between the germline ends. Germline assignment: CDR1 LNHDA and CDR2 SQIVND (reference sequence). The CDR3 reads CASSIELSYEQYF. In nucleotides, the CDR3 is TGTGCCAGTAGTATTGAACTCTCCTACGAGCAGTACTTC.

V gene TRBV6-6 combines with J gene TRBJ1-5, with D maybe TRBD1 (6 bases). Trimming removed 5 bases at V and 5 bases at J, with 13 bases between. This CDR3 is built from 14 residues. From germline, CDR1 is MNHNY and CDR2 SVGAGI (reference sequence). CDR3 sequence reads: CASSDDRFYQPQHF. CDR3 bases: TGTGCCAGCAGTGACGACAGGTTCTATCAGCCCCAGCATTTT.